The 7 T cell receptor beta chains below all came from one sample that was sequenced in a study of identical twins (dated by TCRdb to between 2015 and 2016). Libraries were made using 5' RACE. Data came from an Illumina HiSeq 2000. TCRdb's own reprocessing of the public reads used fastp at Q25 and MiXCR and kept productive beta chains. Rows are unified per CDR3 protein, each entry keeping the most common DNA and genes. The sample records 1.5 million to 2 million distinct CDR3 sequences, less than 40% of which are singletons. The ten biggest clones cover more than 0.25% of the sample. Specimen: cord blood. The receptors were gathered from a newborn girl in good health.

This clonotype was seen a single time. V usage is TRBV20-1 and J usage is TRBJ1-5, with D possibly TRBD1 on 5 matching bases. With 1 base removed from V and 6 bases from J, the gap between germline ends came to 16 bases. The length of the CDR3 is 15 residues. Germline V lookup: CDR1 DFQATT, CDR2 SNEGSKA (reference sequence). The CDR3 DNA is TGCAGTGCTAGAGTGGGTACTGTGGGGGTTCAGCCCCAGCATTTT. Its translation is CSARVGTVGVQPQHF.

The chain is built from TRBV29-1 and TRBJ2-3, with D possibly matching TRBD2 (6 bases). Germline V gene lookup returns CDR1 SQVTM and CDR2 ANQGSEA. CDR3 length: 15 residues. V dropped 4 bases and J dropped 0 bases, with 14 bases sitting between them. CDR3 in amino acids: CSVGRERASTDTQYF. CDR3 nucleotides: TGCAGCGTTGGAAGAGAGCGGGCCAGCACAGATACGCAGTATTTT.

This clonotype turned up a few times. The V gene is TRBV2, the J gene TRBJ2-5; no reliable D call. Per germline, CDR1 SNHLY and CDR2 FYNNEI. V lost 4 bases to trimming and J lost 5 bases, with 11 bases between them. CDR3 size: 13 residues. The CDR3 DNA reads TGTGCCAGCAGTGTTTCCGGGTGGGAGACCCAGTACTTC. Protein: CASSVSGWETQYF.

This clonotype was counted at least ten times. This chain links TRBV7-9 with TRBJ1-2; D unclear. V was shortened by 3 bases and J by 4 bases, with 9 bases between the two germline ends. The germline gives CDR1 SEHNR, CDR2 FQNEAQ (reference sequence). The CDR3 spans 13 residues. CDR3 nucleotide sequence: TGTGCCAGCAGCTTGGCTCAAGGCTATGGCTACACCTTC. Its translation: CASSLAQGYGYTF.

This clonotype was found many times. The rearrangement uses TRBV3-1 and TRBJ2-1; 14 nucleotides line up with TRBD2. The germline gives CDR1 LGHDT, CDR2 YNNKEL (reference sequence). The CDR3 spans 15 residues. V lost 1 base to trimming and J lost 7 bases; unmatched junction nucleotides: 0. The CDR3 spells CASSQGTSGRNEQFF. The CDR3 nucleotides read TGTGCCAGCAGCCAAGGGACTAGCGGGAGGAATGAGCAGTTCTTC.

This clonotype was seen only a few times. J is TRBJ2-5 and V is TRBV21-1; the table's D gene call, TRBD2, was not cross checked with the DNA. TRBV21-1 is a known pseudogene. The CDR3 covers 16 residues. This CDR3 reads CASSMVLAGDQETQYF. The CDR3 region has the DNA TGTGCCAGCAGCATGGTTTTAGCGGGGGACCAAGAGACCCAGTACTTC.

CDR3 sequence reads: CASSYSAGGGGTDTQYF. CDR3 nucleotide sequence: TGTGCCAGCAGTTACTCGGCGGGAGGGGGGGGCACAGATACGCAGTATTTT. The chain uses TRBV6-6 and TRBJ2-3; 9 bases line up with TRBD2. CDR1 MNHNY and CDR2 SVGAGI come from the germline V gene (reference sequence). The CDR3 loop spans 17 amino acids. The trim removed 0 bases at V and 1 base at J, leaving 5 bases unmatched.